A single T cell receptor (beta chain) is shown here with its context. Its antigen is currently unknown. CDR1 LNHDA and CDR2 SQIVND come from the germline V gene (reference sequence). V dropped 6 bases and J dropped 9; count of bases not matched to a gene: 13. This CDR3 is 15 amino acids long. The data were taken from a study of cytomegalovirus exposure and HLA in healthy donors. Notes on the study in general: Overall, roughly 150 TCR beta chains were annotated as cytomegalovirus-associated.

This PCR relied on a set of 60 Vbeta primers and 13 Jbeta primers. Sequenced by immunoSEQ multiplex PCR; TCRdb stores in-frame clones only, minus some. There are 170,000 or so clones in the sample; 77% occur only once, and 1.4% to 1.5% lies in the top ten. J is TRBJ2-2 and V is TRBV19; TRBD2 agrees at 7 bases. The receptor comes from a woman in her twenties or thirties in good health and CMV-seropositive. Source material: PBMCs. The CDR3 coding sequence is TGTGCCAGTAGCCCCCCGGGGACTATCAAACGGGAGCTGTTTTTT. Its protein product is CASSPPGTIKRELFF.